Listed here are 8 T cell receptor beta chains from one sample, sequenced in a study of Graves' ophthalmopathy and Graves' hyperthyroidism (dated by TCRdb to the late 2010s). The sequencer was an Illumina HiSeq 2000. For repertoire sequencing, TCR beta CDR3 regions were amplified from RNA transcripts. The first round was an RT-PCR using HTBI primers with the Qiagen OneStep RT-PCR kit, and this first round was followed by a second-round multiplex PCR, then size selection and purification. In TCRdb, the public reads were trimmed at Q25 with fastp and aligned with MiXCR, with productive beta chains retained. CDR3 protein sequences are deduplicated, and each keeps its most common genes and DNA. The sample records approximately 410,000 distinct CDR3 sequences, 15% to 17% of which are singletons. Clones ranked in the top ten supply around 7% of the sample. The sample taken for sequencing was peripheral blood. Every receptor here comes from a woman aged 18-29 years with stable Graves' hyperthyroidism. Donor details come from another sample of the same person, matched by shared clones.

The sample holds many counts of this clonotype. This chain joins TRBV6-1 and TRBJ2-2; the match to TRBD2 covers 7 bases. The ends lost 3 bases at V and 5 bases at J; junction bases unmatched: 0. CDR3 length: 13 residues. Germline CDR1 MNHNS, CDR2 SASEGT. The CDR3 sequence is CASSERETGELFF. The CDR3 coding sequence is TGTGCCAGCAGTGAGCGGGAGACCGGGGAGCTGTTTTTT.

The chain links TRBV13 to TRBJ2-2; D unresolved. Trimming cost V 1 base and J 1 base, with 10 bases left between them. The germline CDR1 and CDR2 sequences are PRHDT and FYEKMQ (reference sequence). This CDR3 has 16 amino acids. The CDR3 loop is CASSLVSSQNTGELFF. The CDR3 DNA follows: TGTGCCAGCAGCTTAGTATCCTCACAGAACACCGGGGAGCTGTTTTTT.

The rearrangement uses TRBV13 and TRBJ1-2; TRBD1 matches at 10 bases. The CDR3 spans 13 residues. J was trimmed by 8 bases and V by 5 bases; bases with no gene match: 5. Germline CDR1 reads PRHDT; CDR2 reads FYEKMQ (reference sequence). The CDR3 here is CASSNRDRGGYTF. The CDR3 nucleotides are TGTGCCAGCAGCAACCGGGACAGGGGCGGCTACACCTTC.

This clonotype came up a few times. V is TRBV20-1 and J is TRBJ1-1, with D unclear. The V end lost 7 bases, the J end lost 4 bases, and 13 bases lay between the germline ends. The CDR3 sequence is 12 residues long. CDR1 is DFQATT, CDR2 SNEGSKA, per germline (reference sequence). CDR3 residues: CSVGSALTEAFF. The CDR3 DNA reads TGCAGTGTTGGCAGTGCCCTCACTGAAGCTTTCTTT.

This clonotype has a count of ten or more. The CDR3 nucleotides read TGTGCCAGCAGCGCCACTAGCGGGGGGGCGGGCGAGCAGTACTTC. It is translated as CASSATSGGAGEQYF. The chain joins TRBV7-2 to TRBJ2-7; TRBD2 agrees at 13 bases. This CDR3 has 15 amino acids. V was clipped by 5 bases and J by 6 bases; unmatched bases: 7. Germline V gene data show CDR1 as SGHTA and CDR2 as FQGNSA.

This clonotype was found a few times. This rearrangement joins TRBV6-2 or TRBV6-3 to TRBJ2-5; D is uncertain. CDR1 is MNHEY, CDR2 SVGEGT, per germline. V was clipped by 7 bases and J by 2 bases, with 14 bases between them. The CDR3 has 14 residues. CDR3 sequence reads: CASISQDGQETQYF. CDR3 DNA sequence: TGTGCCAGCATCTCTCAAGACGGTCAAGAGACCCAGTACTTC.

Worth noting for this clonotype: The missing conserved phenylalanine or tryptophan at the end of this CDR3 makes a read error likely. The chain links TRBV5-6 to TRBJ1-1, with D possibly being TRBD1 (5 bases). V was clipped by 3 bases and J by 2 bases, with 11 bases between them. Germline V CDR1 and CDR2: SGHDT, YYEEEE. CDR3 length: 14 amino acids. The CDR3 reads CASSWGVVNTEAFL. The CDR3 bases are TGTGCCAGCAGCTGGGGGGTTGTTAACACTGAAGCTTTCTTG.

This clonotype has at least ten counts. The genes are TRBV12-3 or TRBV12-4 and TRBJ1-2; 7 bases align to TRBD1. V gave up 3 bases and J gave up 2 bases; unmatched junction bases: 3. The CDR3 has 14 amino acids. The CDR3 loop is CASSFGQANYGYTF. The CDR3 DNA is TGTGCCAGCAGTTTCGGACAGGCGAACTATGGCTACACCTTC.